These 19 T cell receptor beta chains came from one sample sequenced in a study of radiation and T cells in renal cell carcinoma. Sample time point: baseline pretreatment blood. Treatment indicated: 15 Gy SBRT to primary tumor, nephrectomy 4 weeks later. This table comes from immunoSEQ multiplex PCR, and its TCRdb copy is limited to in-frame clones, with some not included. The sample holds 70,000 to 95,000 clones; 65% to 85% are singletons and the top ten take roughly 6.1%. The source was blood, collected from a patient whose treatment included radiotherapy and nephrectomy. All receptors come from a man in his sixties with renal cell carcinoma.

The chain combines TRBV7-2 with TRBJ1-6; no firm D call. The CDR3 totals 12 residues. Trimming removed 3 bases at V and 10 bases at J, with 7 bases between. The germline V gene has CDR1 SGHTA and CDR2 FQGNSA. CDR3 bases: TGTGCCAGCAGCTTCAGTGAATCACCCCTCCACTTT. Translation gives CASSFSESPLHF. Using reference TRBV7-2 and TRBJ1-6 for the parts outside the CDR3, the full variable domain is GAGVSQSPSNKVTEKGKDVELRCDPISGHTALYWYRQSLGQGLEFLIYFQGNSAPDKSGLPSDRFSAERTGGSVSTLTIQRTQQEDSAVYLCASSFSESPLHFGNGTRLTVT.

A few counts support this clone. The chain uses TRBV6-1 and TRBJ1-4; D is possibly TRBD1 (5 bases). CDR1 is MNHNS and CDR2 is SASEGT in the germline V gene. The CDR3 covers 16 residues. Trimming cost V 3 bases and J 5 bases, with 16 bases left between them. The CDR3 coding sequence is TGTGCCAGCAGTGAGAGTTGGGGACCATCAAATGAAAAACTGTTTTTT. It is translated as CASSESWGPSNEKLFF.

The chain joins TRBV9 to TRBJ1-5; 8 nucleotides agree with TRBD1. V was pared by 0 bases and J by 5 bases, with 4 bases of the junction left unmatched. The germline CDR1 and CDR2 sequences are SGDLS and YYNGEE. The CDR3 consists of 15 residues. The CDR3 here is CASSVGTGLDQPQHF. CDR3 coding DNA: TGTGCCAGCAGCGTAGGGACAGGGCTTGATCAGCCCCAGCATTTT.

The chain combines TRBV28 with TRBJ2-7; D is perhaps TRBD1 (7 bases). Trimming stripped 5 bases from V and 3 bases from J, with 11 bases between. The CDR3 is made up of 13 amino acids. The germline CDR1 and CDR2 sequences are MDHEN and SYDVKM. CDR3 sequence (DNA): TGTGCCAGCAGTCCAGGGGGGTACTACGAGCAGTACTTC. Its protein product is CASSPGGYYEQYF.

This clone was seen more than once but under ten times. V is TRBV30 and J is TRBJ1-4; 9 positions agree with TRBD1. The germline V gene has CDR1 GTSNPN and CDR2 SVGIG (reference sequence). CDR3 length: 14 amino acids. V lost 8 bases and J lost 2; bases outside the gene matches: 6. CDR3 in amino acids: CAGGQGGTNEKLFF. In nucleotides, the CDR3 is TGTGCCGGGGGACAGGGTGGCACTAATGAAAAACTGTTTTTT.

Note on this clone: At one end, the junction sequence differs from germline, possibly due to a read error. J is TRBJ2-4 and V is TRBV7-9; D is ambiguous. Germline V gene lookup returns CDR1 SEHNR and CDR2 FQNEAQ (reference sequence). The CDR3 has 13 amino acids. This CDR3 is CASSLTDPPRPNF. In DNA, the CDR3 is TGTGCCAGCAGCCTAACCGACCCACCAAGACCCAACTTC. Using reference TRBV7-9 and TRBJ2-4 for the parts outside the CDR3, the full variable domain is DTGVSQNPRHKITKRGQNVTFRCDPISEHNRLYWYRQTLGQGPEFLTYFQNEAQLEKSRLLSDRFSAERPKGSFSTLEIQRTEQGDSAMYLCASSLTDPPRPNFGAGTRLSVL.

This chain uses TRBV11-2 with TRBJ2-3; D may be TRBD2 (6 bases). Deletions cut 4 bases from V and 3 bases from J, with 11 bases between. CDR1 is SGHAT, CDR2 FQNNGV, per germline. The length of the CDR3 is 14 residues. CDR3 sequence (DNA): TGTGCCAGCAGCTCATGGACTATGACAGATACGCAGTATTTT. It specifies CASSSWTMTDTQYF. The variable domain in full, completed from reference TRBV11-2 and TRBJ2-3, reads EAGVAQSPRYKIIEKRQSVAFWCNPISGHATLYWYQQILGQGPKLLIQFQNNGVVDDSQLPKDRFSAERLKGVDSTLKIQPAKLEDSAVYLCASSSWTMTDTQYFGPGTRLTVL.

The V and J genes are TRBV9 and TRBJ2-2; 7 nucleotides match TRBD2. This CDR3 region has 15 residues. CDR1 SGDLS and CDR2 YYNGEE come from the germline V gene. Trimming at V came to 2 bases and at J to 2 bases, leaving 3 bases not matched to a gene. This CDR3 reads CASSVAGVNTGELFF. For the CDR3, the DNA is TGTGCCAGCAGCGTCGCGGGAGTTAACACCGGGGAGCTGTTTTTT.

This chain joins TRBV2 and TRBJ2-5, with a tentative D call TRBD2 (6 bases). Trimming took off 8 bases at V and 5 bases at J, with 27 bases between the two ends. The CDR3 has 17 residues. The germline CDR1 and CDR2 sequences are SNHLY and FYNNEI. CDR3 sequence: CASPRELVGTSSETQYF. For the CDR3, the DNA is TGTGCCAGCCCCCGGGAGCTTGTTGGGACTTCTAGCGAGACCCAGTACTTC.

The chain carries TRBV6-5 and TRBJ1-4, with D maybe TRBD1 (5 bases). CDR1 is MNHEY and CDR2 is SVGAGI in the germline V gene. V lost 6 bases, J lost 7 bases, and 15 bases lay in between. This CDR3 is built from 14 residues. The CDR3 loop is CASRGDSRFEKLFF. CDR3 bases: TGTGCCAGCAGGGGTGACAGCAGATTTGAAAAACTGTTTTTT.

The chain recombines TRBV7-9 with TRBJ2-2; 10 bases match TRBD1. Germline loops: CDR1 SEHNR, CDR2 FQNEAQ (reference sequence). CDR3 size: 18 residues. V shed 4 bases and J 2 bases; nucleotides not matched to a gene: 10. The CDR3 region has the DNA TGTGCCAGCAGCTCCATGGGACAGGGGTGGGGAAACACCGGGGAGCTGTTTTTT. Its translation: CASSSMGQGWGNTGELFF.

The V gene is TRBV15, the J gene TRBJ2-7, with no clear D. The V and J ends lost 2 bases and 2 bases respectively, with 19 bases between them. The germline CDR1 and CDR2 sequences are LNHNV and YYDKDF (reference sequence). The CDR3 loop spans 17 amino acids. CDR3 region: CATSRSLWATTAYEQYF. CDR3 bases: TGTGCCACCAGCAGATCGCTTTGGGCGACCACGGCCTACGAGCAGTACTTC. Supplemented by reference TRBV15 and TRBJ2-7, the full variable domain reads DAMVIQNPRYQVTQFGKPVTLSCSQTLNHNVMYWYQQKSSQAPKLLFHYYDKDFNNEADTPDNFQSRRPNTSFCFLDIRSPGLGDTAMYLCATSRSLWATTAYEQYFGPGTRLTVT.

This chain joins TRBV11-2 and TRBJ2-2; D is perhaps TRBD1 or TRBD2 (5 bases each). The CDR3 is made up of 13 amino acids. Trimming shortened V by 4 bases and J by 13 bases, and 16 bases separated the two germline ends. CDR1 is SGHAT, CDR2 FQNNGV, per germline. CDR3 DNA: TGTGCCAGCAGCTCCTTCTCGGGGCTTGGGCTGTTTTTT. Protein: CASSSFSGLGLFF.

The chain couples TRBV7-9 to TRBJ2-1; 10 positions agree with TRBD2. The V segment lost 2 bases and the J segment 13 bases; nucleotides outside the gene matches: 11. From germline, CDR1 is SEHNR and CDR2 FQNEAQ (reference sequence). CDR3 length: 15 residues. The CDR3 loop is CASSLPSGLAGDQFF. CDR3 sequence (DNA): TGTGCCAGCAGCTTACCCAGCGGGCTAGCGGGGGACCAGTTCTTC.

The chain employs TRBV28 and TRBJ2-4, with D maybe TRBD1 (6 bases). This CDR3 is 15 amino acids long. Trimming left V 2 bases short and J 6 bases short, with 14 bases between. The germline V gene has CDR1 MDHEN and CDR2 SYDVKM. CDR3 loop: CASSLVGTSGNIQYF. The DNA for the CDR3 is TGTGCCAGCAGTTTAGTAGGGACATCCGGAAACATTCAGTACTTC.

The chain is built from TRBV28 and TRBJ2-1; the match to TRBD2 covers 11 bases. The CDR3 has 15 amino acids. Germline trimming cut 10 bases from V and 5 bases from J; bases unmatched to any gene: 10. Germline values: CDR1 MDHEN, CDR2 SYDVKM. CDR3 protein: CATSLAGGPDNEQFF. CDR3 DNA: TGTGCCACCTCCTTAGCGGGAGGGCCGGACAATGAGCAGTTCTTC.

The CDR3 DNA sequence: TGTGCCAGCAGCTGGGGGTCCGGCCGGAAAAGCGGGAGCCCCTCCTACGAGCAGTACTTC. It specifies CASSWGSGRKSGSPSYEQYF. The chain combines TRBV7-8 with TRBJ2-7, with 8 bases aligning to TRBD2. The CDR3 sequence is 20 residues long. Germline CDR1 and CDR2: SGHVS and FQNEAQ. Trimming cost V 4 bases and J 0 bases; bases outside gene matches: 20.

The V gene is TRBV9, the J gene TRBJ2-3, with 7 bases matching TRBD2. The CDR3 is 17 residues long. With 4 bases clipped from V and 3 bases from J, the junction kept 14 bases outside the gene matches. Germline lookup yields CDR1 SGDLS and CDR2 YYNGEE. CDR3 region: CASSPPGGGRSTDTQYF. The DNA for the CDR3 is TGTGCCAGCAGCCCCCCCGGAGGCGGGAGATCAACAGATACGCAGTATTTT. The full variable domain, with the rest looked up from reference TRBV9 and TRBJ2-3, is DSGVTQTPKHLITATGQRVTLRCSPRSGDLSVYWYQQSLDQGLQFLIQYYNGEERAKGNILERFSAQQFPDLHSELNLSSLELGDSALYFCASSPPGGGRSTDTQYFGPGTRLTVL.

The rearrangement joins TRBV29-1 to TRBJ2-1; perhaps TRBD2 as D (6 bases). Looked up from germline, CDR1 is SQVTM and CDR2 is ANQGSEA. Trimming removed 6 bases at V and 5 bases at J, with 14 bases between. The CDR3 extends over 13 amino acids. In DNA, the CDR3 is TGCAGCGTGGCCCCCGGGGGTCACAATGAGCAGTTCTTC. Residues: CSVAPGGHNEQFF.